This T cell receptor beta chain was identified in a study of identical twins. TCRdb re-analysed the 5' RACE reads in MiXCR, keeping a single row per CDR3 protein. The profile covers approximately 240,000 distinct CDR3 sequences, with roughly an eighth appearing a single time and approximately 10% taken by the ten largest. Trimming removed 8 bases from V and 6 bases from J; junction bases left unmatched: 8. This CDR3 spans 14 amino acids. Germline V gene sequence: CDR1 SNHLY, CDR2 FYNNEI. The sample was memory (CD45RO+) T cells sorted from blood. The V gene is TRBV2, the J gene TRBJ2-2; 8 bases fit TRBD1. The TCR comes from a young woman in good health. For the CDR3, the DNA is TGTGCCAGCCGTCCGGACAGGGCTTCCGGGGAGCTGTTTTTT. It specifies CASRPDRASGELFF.